Described below is a single T cell receptor beta chain sequence and its context. Donors of Cohort 3 who recovered were those that had two negative PCRs, clearance, or symptom resolution. The data are from a study of blood T cell repertoires in COVID-19. On the study more broadly: The United States, Italy and Spain were the sources of the acute and convalescent COVID-19 samples.

Original data processing: Estimated nucleated cell counts came from reference gene primer amplification. Data came from immunoSEQ multiplex PCR; TCRdb stores just in-frame clones and leaves some out. V, J and clone size are taken as reported in that table, and D and trimming were inferred from the DNA itself. Among about 500,000 clones listed, 87% were seen once. The germline V gene encodes CDR1 MNHNY and CDR2 SVGAGI (reference sequence). The CDR3 has 17 amino acids. After removal of 5 bases from V and 4 bases from J, the junction contained 14 bases not matched to a gene. The chain couples TRBV6-6 to TRBJ2-1, with TRBD2 matching over 7 bases. Specimen: PBMCs or T cells enriched from blood (not recorded which). This clonotype was sampled from a woman aged 18-35 years who had recovered from COVID-19. The CDR3 reads CASSRLQSGVNYNEQFF. The CDR3 DNA sequence: TGTGCCAGCAGTCGCCTCCAGAGCGGGGTTAATTACAATGAGCAGTTCTTC.